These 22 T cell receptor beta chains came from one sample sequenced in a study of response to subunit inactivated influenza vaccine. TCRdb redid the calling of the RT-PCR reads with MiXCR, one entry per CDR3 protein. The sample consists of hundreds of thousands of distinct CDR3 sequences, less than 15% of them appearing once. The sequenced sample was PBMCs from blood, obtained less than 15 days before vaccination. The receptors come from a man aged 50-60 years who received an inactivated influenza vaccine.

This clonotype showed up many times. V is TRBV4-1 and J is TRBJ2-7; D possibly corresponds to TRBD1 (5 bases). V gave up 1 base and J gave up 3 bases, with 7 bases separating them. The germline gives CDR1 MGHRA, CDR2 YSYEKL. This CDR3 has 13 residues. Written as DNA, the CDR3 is TGCGCCAGCAGCCAAGGGGGCGGCTACGAGCAGTACTTC. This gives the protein CASSQGGGYEQYF.

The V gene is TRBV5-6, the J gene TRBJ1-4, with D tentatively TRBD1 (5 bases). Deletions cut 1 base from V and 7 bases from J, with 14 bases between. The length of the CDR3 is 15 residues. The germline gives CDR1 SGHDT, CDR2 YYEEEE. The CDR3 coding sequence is TGTGCCAGCAGCTTGATAAGGGGCGCGAGTGAAAAACTGTTTTTT. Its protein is CASSLIRGASEKLFF.

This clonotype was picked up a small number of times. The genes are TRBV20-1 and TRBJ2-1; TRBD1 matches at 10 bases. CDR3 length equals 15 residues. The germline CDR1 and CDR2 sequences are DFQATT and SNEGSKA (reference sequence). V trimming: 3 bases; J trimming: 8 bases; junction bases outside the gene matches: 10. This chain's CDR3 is CSASRRQGAWDEQFF. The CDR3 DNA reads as TGCAGTGCTAGCCGAAGACAGGGGGCATGGGATGAGCAGTTCTTC.

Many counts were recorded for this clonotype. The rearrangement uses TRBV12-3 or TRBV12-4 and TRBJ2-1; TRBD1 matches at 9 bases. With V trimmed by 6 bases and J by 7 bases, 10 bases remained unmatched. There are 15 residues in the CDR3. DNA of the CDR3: TGTGCCAGCAGACCAGGGACAGGGATGAGGAATGAGCAGTTCTTC. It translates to CASRPGTGMRNEQFF.

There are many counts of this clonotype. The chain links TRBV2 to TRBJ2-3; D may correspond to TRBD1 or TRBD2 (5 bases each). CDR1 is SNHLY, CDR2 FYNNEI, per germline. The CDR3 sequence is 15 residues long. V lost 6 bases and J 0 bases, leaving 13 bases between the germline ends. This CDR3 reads CASSQGAPSTDTQYF. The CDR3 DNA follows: TGTGCCAGCAGCCAGGGAGCACCGAGCACAGATACGCAGTATTTT.

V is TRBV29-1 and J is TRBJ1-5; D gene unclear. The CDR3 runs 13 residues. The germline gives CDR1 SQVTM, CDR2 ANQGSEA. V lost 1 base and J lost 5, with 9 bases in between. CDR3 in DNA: TGCAGCGTTGAAGTACAGCCGGATCAGCCCCAGCATTTT. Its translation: CSVEVQPDQPQHF.

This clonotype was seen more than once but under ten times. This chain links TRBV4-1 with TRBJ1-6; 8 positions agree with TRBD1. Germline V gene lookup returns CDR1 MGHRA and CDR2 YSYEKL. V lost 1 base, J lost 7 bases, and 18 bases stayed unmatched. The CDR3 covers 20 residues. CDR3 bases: TGCGCCAGCAGCCAAGCGGACAGGGTCAGGGCCGCGGGAAAAAATTCACCCCTCCACTTT. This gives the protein CASSQADRVRAAGKNSPLHF.

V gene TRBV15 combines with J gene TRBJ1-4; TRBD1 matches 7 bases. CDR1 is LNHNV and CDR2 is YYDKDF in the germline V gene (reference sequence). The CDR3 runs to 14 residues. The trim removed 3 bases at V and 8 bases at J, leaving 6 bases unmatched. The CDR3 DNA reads TGTGCCACCAGCAGGACAGGGTTGGTCGAAAAACTGTTTTTT. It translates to CATSRTGLVEKLFF.

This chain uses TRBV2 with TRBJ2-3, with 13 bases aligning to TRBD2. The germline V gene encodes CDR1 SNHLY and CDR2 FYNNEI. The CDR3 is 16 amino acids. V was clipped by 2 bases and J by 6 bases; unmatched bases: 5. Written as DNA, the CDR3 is TGTGCCAGCAGTGAACGACTAGCGGGGGGCTCGGATACGCAGTATTTT. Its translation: CASSERLAGGSDTQYF.

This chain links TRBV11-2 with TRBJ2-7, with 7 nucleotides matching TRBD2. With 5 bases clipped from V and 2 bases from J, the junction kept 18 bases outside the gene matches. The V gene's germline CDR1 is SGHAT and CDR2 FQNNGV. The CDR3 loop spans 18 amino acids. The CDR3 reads CASSLRSAGRANTYEQYF. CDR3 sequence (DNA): TGTGCCAGCAGCCTAAGGAGTGCAGGGAGGGCCAACACCTACGAGCAGTACTTC.

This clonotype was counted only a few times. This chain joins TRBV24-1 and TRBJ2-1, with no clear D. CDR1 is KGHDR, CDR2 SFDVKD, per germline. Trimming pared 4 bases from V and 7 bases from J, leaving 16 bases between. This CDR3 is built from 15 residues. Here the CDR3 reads CATSESGQIRNEQFF. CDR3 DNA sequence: TGTGCCACCAGTGAGTCCGGGCAAATTCGGAATGAGCAGTTCTTC.

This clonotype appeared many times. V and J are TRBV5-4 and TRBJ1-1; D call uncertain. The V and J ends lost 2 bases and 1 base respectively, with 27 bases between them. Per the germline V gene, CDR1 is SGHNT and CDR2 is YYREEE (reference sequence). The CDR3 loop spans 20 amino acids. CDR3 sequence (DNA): TGTGCCAGCAGCTTTTCCGGTATCTGGCCTCTATTCCCCAGGAACACTGAAGCTTTCTTT. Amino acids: CASSFSGIWPLFPRNTEAFF.

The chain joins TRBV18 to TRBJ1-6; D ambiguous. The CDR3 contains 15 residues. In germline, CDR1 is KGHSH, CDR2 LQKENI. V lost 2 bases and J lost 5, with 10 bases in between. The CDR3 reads CASSPGRTDNSPLHF. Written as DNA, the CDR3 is TGTGCCAGCTCACCAGGAAGGACGGATAATTCACCCCTCCACTTT.

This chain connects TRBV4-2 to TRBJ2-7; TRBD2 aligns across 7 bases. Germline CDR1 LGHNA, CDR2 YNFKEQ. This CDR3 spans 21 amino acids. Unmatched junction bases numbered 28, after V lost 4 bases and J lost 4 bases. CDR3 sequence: CASSPRHFGWVAGEPKYEQYF. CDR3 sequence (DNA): TGTGCCAGCAGCCCGCGCCACTTTGGGTGGGTTGCGGGGGAGCCTAAGTACGAGCAGTACTTC.

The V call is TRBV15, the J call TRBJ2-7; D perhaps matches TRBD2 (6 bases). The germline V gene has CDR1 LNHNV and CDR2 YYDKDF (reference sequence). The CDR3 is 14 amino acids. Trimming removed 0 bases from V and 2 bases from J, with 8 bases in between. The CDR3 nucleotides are TGTGCCACCAGCAGAGATTCGGGGGCCTACGAGCAGTACTTC. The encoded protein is CATSRDSGAYEQYF.

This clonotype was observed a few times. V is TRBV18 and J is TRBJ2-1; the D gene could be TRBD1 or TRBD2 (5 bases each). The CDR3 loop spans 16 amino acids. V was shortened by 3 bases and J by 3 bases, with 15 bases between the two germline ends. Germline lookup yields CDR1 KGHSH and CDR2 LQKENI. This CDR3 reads CASSPEGTLGYNEQFF. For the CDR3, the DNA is TGTGCCAGCTCACCCGAGGGGACGTTAGGCTACAATGAGCAGTTCTTC. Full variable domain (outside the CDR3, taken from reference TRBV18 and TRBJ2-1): NAGVMQNPRHLVRRRGQEARLRCSPMKGHSHVYWYRQLPEEGLKFMVYLQKENIIDESGMPKERFSAEFPKEGPSILRIQQVVRGDSAAYFCASSPEGTLGYNEQFFGPGTRLTVL.

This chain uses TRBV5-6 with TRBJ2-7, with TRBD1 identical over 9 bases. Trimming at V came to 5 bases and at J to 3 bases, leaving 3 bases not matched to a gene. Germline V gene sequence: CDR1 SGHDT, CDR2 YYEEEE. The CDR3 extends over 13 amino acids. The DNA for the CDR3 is TGTGCCAGCAGGGGGACAGGGAACTACGAGCAGTACTTC. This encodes CASRGTGNYEQYF.

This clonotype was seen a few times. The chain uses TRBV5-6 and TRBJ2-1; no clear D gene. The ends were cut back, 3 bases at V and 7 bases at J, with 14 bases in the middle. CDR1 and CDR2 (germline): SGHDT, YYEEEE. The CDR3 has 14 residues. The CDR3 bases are TGTGCCAGCAGCTGGGCTAGTTTAAGGAATGAGCAGTTCTTC. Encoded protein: CASSWASLRNEQFF.

The CDR3 loop reads CASSQDPSGRVNEQFF. In nucleotides, the CDR3 is TGCGCCAGCAGCCAAGATCCCAGCGGGAGGGTCAATGAGCAGTTCTTC. The chain is built from TRBV4-3 and TRBJ2-1; 10 bases map to TRBD2. Germline CDR1 LGHNA, CDR2 YSLEER. The CDR3 covers 16 residues. V was clipped by 0 bases and J by 6 bases; unmatched bases: 5.

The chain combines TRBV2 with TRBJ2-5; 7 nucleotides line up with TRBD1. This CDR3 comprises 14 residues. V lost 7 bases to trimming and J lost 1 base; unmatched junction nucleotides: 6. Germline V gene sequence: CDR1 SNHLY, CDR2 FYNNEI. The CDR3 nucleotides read TGTGCCAGCAAGGGCGACAGGGCCCAAGAGACCCAGTACTTC. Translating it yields CASKGDRAQETQYF.

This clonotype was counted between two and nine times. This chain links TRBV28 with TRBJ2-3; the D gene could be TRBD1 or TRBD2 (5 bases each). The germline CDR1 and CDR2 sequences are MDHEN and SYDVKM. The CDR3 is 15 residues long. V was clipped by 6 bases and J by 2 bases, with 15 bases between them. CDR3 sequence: CASSDEGTTTDTQYF. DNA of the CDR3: TGTGCCAGCAGCGACGAGGGGACCACCACAGATACGCAGTATTTT.

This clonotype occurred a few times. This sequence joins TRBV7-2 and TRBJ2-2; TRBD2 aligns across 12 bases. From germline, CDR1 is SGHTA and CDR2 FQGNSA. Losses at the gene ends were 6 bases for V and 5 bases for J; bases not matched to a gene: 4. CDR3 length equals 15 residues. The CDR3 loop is CASSSTSGGTGELFF. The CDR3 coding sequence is TGTGCCAGCAGTTCCACTAGCGGGGGGACCGGGGAGCTGTTTTTT.